One and the same sample provided the 17 T cell receptor beta chains below, sequenced in a study of cytomegalovirus exposure and HLA in healthy donors. The PCR contained 60 Vbeta and 13 Jbeta primers. Clones were sequenced by immunoSEQ multiplex PCR, and TCRdb holds only the in-frame ones, with some missing. The repertoire holds 150,000 to 200,000 clones, with 60% to 75% as singletons. The specimen was PBMCs. All receptors come from a woman aged 45-65 years in good health and CMV-seropositive.

On this clone: At the DNA level, this CDR3 is encoded by other sequences in the same sample as well. The chain is built from TRBV6-5 and TRBJ2-1; D is ambiguous. Germline V CDR1 and CDR2: MNHEY, SVGAGI. V shed 2 bases and J shed 5 bases, with 7 bases lying between them. The CDR3 has 13 amino acids. The CDR3 sequence: CASSYRQDNEQFF. For the CDR3, the DNA is TGTGCCAGCAGTTACAGGCAGGACAATGAGCAGTTCTTC.

The V gene is TRBV6-6, the J gene TRBJ2-5, with D unclear. The germline V gene has CDR1 MNHNY and CDR2 SVGAGI (reference sequence). Trimming took off 2 bases at V and 1 base at J, with 8 bases between the two ends. This CDR3 comprises 14 residues. The chain's CDR3 is CASSYEAFQETQYF. Written as DNA, the CDR3 is TGTGCCAGCAGTTACGAGGCTTTCCAAGAGACCCAGTACTTC.

The chain carries TRBV5-1 and TRBJ1-2; tentative D call: TRBD1 (6 bases). V was shortened by 0 bases and J by 8 bases, with 8 bases between the two germline ends. Looked up from germline, CDR1 is SGHRS and CDR2 is YFSETQ. The CDR3 contains 12 residues. CDR3 DNA sequence: TGCGCCAGCAGCTTGGTTGGGGGCGGCTACACCTTC. Its translation: CASSLVGGGYTF.

The genes are TRBV6-6 and TRBJ1-1; 8 bases are a match to TRBD1. V lost 5 bases, J lost 7 bases, and 9 bases stayed unmatched. Looked up from germline, CDR1 is MNHNY and CDR2 is SVGAGI (reference sequence). The CDR3 length is 14 residues. This CDR3 is CASSNQQGVGEAFF. CDR3 coding DNA: TGTGCCAGCAGTAACCAACAGGGGGTTGGTGAAGCTTTCTTT.

This clone occurred once. The rearrangement joins TRBV5-1 to TRBJ2-3, with D possibly being TRBD1 (5 bases). V was cut by 0 bases and J by 1 base, with 12 bases left in between. The CDR3 length is 16 residues. The germline V gene has CDR1 SGHRS and CDR2 YFSETQ. The CDR3, as DNA: TGCGCCAGCAGCTTGGCCTTTTCACAGGGCACAGATACGCAGTATTTT. Its protein product is CASSLAFSQGTDTQYF.

The CDR3 here is CASSQGQGPTEAFF. Written as DNA, the CDR3 is TGCGCCAGCAGCCAAGGACAGGGTCCCACTGAAGCTTTCTTT. The chain joins TRBV4-1 to TRBJ1-1, with 7 bases identical to TRBD1. J gave up 4 bases and V 1 base, and 3 bases lay outside the gene matches. Germline loops: CDR1 MGHRA, CDR2 YSYEKL. This CDR3 is 14 amino acids long.

V gene TRBV28 combines with J gene TRBJ1-1; D may be TRBD1 (5 bases). The germline V and J ends were trimmed by 8 bases and 2 bases, with 15 bases remaining between them. The CDR3 totals 14 residues. Germline V gives CDR1 MDHEN, CDR2 SYDVKM. Written as DNA, the CDR3 is TGTGCCAGCCTCAAACCGGGGGGAAACACTGAAGCTTTCTTT. Protein product: CASLKPGGNTEAFF.

For this clone: Other DNA variants within this sample encode the same CDR3. This chain connects TRBV5-1 to TRBJ1-1, with D perhaps TRBD1 (6 bases). Between the trimmed V and J ends, which lost 5 bases and 0 bases, there was a span of 11 bases. This CDR3 contains 14 residues. Germline-derived CDR1 and CDR2 are SGHRS and YFSETQ. CDR3 protein: CASRRGQLNTEAFF. CDR3 DNA: TGCGCCAGCAGAAGAGGACAGTTGAACACTGAAGCTTTCTTT.

As concerns this clone: Germline is not matched at one junction end, which may reflect a read error. The genes are TRBV7-9 and TRBJ2-2; maybe TRBD1 (5 bases). CDR1 and CDR2 from the germline V gene are SEHNR and FQNEAQ (reference sequence). This CDR3 comprises 12 residues. CDR3 sequence reads: CSSWTTTGELFF. The CDR3 nucleotides read TGTTCCAGCTGGACAACCACCGGGGAGCTGTTTTTT.

V gene TRBV18 combines with J gene TRBJ1-4; D is ambiguous. The ends were cut back, 8 bases at V and 8 bases at J, with 12 bases in the middle. Looked up from germline, CDR1 is KGHSH and CDR2 is LQKENI. The CDR3 is 12 residues long. CDR3 in amino acids: CASRGPEEKLFF. CDR3 nucleotides: TGTGCCAGCAGAGGGCCGGAGGAAAAACTGTTTTTT. The entire variable domain, with the rest obtained from reference TRBV18 and TRBJ1-4, is as follows: NAGVMQNPRHLVRRRGQEARLRCSPMKGHSHVYWYRQLPEEGLKFMVYLQKENIIDESGMPKERFSAEFPKEGPSILRIQQVVRGDSAAYFCASRGPEEKLFFGSGTQLSVL.

A remark on this clone: One end of the junction is discordant with germline, which a read error may explain. The chain carries TRBV9 and TRBJ1-1; 10 bases match TRBD1. The CDR3 consists of 15 residues. Germline lookup yields CDR1 SGDLS and CDR2 YYNGEE. The chain's CDR3 is CSSSASGTGATEAFF. The CDR3 DNA follows: TGTTCCAGCAGCGCCTCCGGGACAGGGGCCACTGAAGCTTTCTTT.

The chain is built from TRBV4-1 and TRBJ2-3; D perhaps matches TRBD2 (5 bases). Germline V gene data show CDR1 as MGHRA and CDR2 as YSYEKL. The CDR3 runs 14 residues. V was clipped by 2 bases and J by 2 bases, with 8 bases between them. The CDR3 nucleotides read TGCGCCAGCAGCCAACCCGGGGTCACAGATACGCAGTATTTT. Translated: CASSQPGVTDTQYF.

The chain recombines TRBV7-3 with TRBJ1-1; the match to TRBD1 covers 7 bases. V lost 2 bases, J lost 3 bases, and 9 bases stayed unmatched. The V gene's germline CDR1 is SGHTA and CDR2 FQGTGA. The CDR3 loop spans 16 amino acids. The CDR3 DNA sequence: TGTGCCAGCAGCTTACCAAGGGGGCAGGGGGACACTGAAGCTTTCTTT. Amino acids: CASSLPRGQGDTEAFF.

This chain links TRBV30 with TRBJ1-2, with a weak D call TRBD1 (5 bases). The ends were cut back, 8 bases at V and 8 bases at J, with 15 bases in the middle. Germline CDR1 is GTSNPN and CDR2 is SVGIG (reference sequence). CDR3 size: 11 residues. The CDR3 DNA follows: TGTGCCGCGACAGCCGCGTGGGGCTACACCTTC. It specifies CAATAAWGYTF.

This clone was seen a handful of times. The chain has TRBV19 and TRBJ1-2; 8 bases are a match to TRBD1. With V trimmed by 4 bases and J by 5 bases, 3 bases remained unmatched. This CDR3 contains 13 residues. Germline V gene sequence: CDR1 LNHDA, CDR2 SQIVND (reference sequence). The CDR3 spells CASSTGQGYGYTF. CDR3 nucleotides: TGTGCCAGTAGTACCGGACAGGGATATGGCTACACCTTC. The full variable domain, rest sourced from reference TRBV19 and TRBJ1-2, is DGGITQSPKYLFRKEGQNVTLSCEQNLNHDAMYWYRQDPGQGLRLIYYSQIVNDFQKGDIAEGYSVSREKKESFPLTVTSAQKNPTAFYLCASSTGQGYGYTFGSGTRLTVV.

Here the CDR3 DNA reads TGTGCCAGCAGCCCCTGGGGGCCACTGGGCGAGCAGTACTTC. Encoded protein: CASSPWGPLGEQYF. The chain combines TRBV7-9 with TRBJ2-7; a possible D gene is TRBD1 (6 bases). V lost 5 bases, J lost 6 bases, and 17 bases lay in between. This CDR3 region has 14 residues. Germline V CDR1 and CDR2: SEHNR, FQNEAQ (reference sequence).

The V and J genes are TRBV19 and TRBJ2-7, with a tentative D call TRBD2 (6 bases). This CDR3 region has 14 residues. Trimming cost V 6 bases and J 3 bases, with 15 bases left between them. Per the germline V gene, CDR1 is LNHDA and CDR2 is SQIVND (reference sequence). The CDR3 protein is CASSLYLTSYEQYF. DNA for the CDR3: TGTGCCAGTAGCCTCTATTTGACTAGCTACGAGCAGTACTTC.